This T cell receptor beta chain comes out of a study of blood T cell repertoires in COVID-19. For the study at large: The analysed material was cDNA or gDNA that came from T cells, B-cell-depleted T cells, or PBMCs.

V was clipped by 4 bases and J by 6 bases; unmatched bases: 4. CDR3 size: 15 residues. The germline CDR1 and CDR2 sequences are SGDLS and YYNGEE. Libraries were prepared by immunoSEQ multiplex PCR; TCRdb keeps only in-frame clonotypes and omits some of them. The top ten clones hold roughly 28% of a sample with roughly 170,000 clones, roughly 79% of them seen once. The source of this sequence is a woman aged 70-85 years with acute or convalescent COVID-19. The sample was peripheral blood. The rearrangement uses TRBV9 and TRBJ1-6; 10 bases fit TRBD1. CDR3 region: CASSSGQGINSPLHF. CDR3 bases: TGTGCCAGCAGCTCGGGACAGGGGATTAATTCACCCCTCCACTTT.